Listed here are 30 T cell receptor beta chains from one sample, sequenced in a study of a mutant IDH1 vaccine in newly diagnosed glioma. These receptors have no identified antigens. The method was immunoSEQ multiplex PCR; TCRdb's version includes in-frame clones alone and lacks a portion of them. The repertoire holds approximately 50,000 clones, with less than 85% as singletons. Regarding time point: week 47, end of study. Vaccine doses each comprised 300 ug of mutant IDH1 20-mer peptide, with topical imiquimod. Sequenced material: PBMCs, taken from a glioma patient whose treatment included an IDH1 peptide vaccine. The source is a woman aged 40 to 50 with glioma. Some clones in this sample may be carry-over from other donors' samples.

CDR3 region: CASSDRTGNTEAFF. CDR3 in DNA: TGCGCCAGCAGCGACCGGACAGGGAACACTGAAGCTTTCTTT. The chain joins TRBV5-1 to TRBJ1-1, with TRBD1 matching over 7 bases. CDR3 length: 14 residues. Trimming removed 4 bases from V and 1 base from J; junction bases left unmatched: 4. Germline V gene sequence: CDR1 SGHRS, CDR2 YFSETQ.

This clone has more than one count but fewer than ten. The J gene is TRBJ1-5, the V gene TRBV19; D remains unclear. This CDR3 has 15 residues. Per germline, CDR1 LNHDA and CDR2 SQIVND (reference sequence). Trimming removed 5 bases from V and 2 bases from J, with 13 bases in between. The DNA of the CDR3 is TGTGCCAGTAGTTTGGGCGTCCGCGGCAATCAGCCCCAGCATTTT. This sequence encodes CASSLGVRGNQPQHF. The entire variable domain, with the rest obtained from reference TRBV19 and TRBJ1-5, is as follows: DGGITQSPKYLFRKEGQNVTLSCEQNLNHDAMYWYRQDPGQGLRLIYYSQIVNDFQKGDIAEGYSVSREKKESFPLTVTSAQKNPTAFYLCASSLGVRGNQPQHFGDGTRLSIL.

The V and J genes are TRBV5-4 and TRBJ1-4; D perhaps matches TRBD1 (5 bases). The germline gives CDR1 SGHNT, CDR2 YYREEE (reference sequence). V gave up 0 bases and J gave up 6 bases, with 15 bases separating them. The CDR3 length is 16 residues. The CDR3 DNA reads TGTGCCAGCAGCTTGGATTCTGCAGGGTTGGATGAAAAACTGTTTTTT. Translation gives CASSLDSAGLDEKLFF.

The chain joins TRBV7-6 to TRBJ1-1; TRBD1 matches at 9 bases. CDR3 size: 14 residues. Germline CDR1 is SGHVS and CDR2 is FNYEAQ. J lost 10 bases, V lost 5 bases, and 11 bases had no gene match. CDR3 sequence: CASSGSGTGLGAFF. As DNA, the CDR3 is TGTGCCAGCAGCGGATCCGGGACAGGGCTAGGAGCTTTCTTT.

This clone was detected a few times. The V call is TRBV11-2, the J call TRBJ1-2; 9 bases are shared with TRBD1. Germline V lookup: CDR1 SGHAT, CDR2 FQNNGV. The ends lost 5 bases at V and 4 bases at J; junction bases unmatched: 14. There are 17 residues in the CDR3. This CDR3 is CASSPGTGRSPSYGYTF. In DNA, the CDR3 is TGTGCCAGCAGCCCAGGGACAGGGAGGTCCCCTTCCTATGGCTACACCTTC.

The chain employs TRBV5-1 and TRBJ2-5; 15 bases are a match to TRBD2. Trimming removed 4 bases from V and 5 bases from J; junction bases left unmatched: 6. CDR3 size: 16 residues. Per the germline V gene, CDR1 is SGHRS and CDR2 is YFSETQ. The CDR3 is CASSGGLAGGRETQYF. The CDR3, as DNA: TGCGCCAGCAGCGGGGGACTAGCGGGAGGAAGGGAGACCCAGTACTTC. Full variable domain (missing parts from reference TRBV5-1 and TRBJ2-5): KAGVTQTPRYLIKTRGQQVTLSCSPISGHRSVSWYQQTPGQGLQFLFEYFSETQRNKGNFPGRFSGRQFSNSRSEMNVSTLELGDSALYLCASSGGLAGGRETQYFGPGTRLLVL.

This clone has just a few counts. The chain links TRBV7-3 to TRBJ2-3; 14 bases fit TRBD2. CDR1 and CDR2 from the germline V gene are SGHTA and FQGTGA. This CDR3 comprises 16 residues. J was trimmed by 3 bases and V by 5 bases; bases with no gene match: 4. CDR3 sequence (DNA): TGTGCCAGCAGCCCTGGACTAGCGGGGGGAACAGATACGCAGTATTTT. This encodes CASSPGLAGGTDTQYF. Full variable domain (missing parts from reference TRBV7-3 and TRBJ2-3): GAGVSQTPSNKVTEKGKYVELRCDPISGHTALYWYRQSLGQGPEFLIYFQGTGAADDSGLPNDRFFAVRPEGSVSTLKIQRTERGDSAVYLCASSPGLAGGTDTQYFGPGTRLTVL.

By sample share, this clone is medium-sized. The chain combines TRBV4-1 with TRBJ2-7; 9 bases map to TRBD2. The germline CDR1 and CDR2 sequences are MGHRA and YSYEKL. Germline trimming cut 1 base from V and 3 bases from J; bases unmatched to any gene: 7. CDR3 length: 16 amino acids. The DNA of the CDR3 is TGCGCCAGCAGCCAAGTGGAAGCGGGGGGTAACTACGAGCAGTACTTC. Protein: CASSQVEAGGNYEQYF.

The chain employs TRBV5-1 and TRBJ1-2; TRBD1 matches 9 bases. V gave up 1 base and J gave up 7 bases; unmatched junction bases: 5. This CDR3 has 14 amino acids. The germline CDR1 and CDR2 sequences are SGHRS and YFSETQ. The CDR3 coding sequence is TGCGCCAGCAGCTTGAGGCGGACAGGGGCTGGCTACACCTTC. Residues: CASSLRRTGAGYTF.

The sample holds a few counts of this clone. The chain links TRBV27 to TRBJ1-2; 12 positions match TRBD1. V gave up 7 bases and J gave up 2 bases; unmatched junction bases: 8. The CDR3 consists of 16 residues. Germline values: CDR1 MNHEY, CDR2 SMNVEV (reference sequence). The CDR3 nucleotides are TGTGCCAGCACCTCCCGGGACAGGGGGCTGAACTATGGCTACACCTTC. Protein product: CASTSRDRGLNYGYTF.

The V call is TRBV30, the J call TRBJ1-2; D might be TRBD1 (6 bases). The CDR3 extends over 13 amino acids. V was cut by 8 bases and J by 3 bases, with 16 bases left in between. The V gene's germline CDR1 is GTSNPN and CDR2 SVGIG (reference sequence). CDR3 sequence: CARNQGRDYGYTF. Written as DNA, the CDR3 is TGTGCCCGCAATCAGGGGCGGGACTATGGCTACACCTTC.

CDR3 sequence: CASSLGASGGPGNEQFF. The CDR3 DNA reads TGCGCCAGCAGCCTGGGGGCTAGCGGGGGACCCGGTAATGAGCAGTTCTTC. The rearrangement joins TRBV5-1 to TRBJ2-1, with TRBD2 identical over 10 bases. The CDR3 runs 17 residues. Germline CDR1 and CDR2: SGHRS and YFSETQ. V was clipped by 4 bases and J by 7 bases; unmatched bases: 14. The full variable domain, with the rest looked up from reference TRBV5-1 and TRBJ2-1, is KAGVTQTPRYLIKTRGQQVTLSCSPISGHRSVSWYQQTPGQGLQFLFEYFSETQRNKGNFPGRFSGRQFSNSRSEMNVSTLELGDSALYLCASSLGASGGPGNEQFFGPGTRLTVL.

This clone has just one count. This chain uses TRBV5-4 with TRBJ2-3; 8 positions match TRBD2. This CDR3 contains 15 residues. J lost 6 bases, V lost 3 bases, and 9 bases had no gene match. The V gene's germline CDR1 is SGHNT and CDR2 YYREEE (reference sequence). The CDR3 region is CASSSKSGGRDTQYF. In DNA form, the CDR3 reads TGTGCCAGCAGCTCTAAAAGCGGGGGCAGGGATACGCAGTATTTT.

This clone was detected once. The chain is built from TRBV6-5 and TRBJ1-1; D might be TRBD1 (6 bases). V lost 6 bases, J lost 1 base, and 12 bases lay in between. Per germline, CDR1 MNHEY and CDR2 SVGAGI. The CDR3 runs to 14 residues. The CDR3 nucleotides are TGTGCCAGCAGCCCACGGGGGCAGAACACTGAAGCTTTCTTT. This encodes CASSPRGQNTEAFF.

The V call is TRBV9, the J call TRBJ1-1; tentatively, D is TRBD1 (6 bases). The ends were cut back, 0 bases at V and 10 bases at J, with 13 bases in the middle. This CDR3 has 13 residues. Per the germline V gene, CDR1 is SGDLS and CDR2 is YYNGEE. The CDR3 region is CASSVDGGRLAFF. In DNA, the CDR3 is TGTGCCAGCAGCGTAGATGGGGGGCGCTTAGCTTTCTTT.

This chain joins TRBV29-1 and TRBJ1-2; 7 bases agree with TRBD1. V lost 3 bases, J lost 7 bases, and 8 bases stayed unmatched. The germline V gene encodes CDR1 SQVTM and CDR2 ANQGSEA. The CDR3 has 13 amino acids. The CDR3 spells CSVETKGAIGYTF. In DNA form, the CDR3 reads TGCAGCGTTGAGACGAAGGGGGCTATTGGCTACACCTTC.

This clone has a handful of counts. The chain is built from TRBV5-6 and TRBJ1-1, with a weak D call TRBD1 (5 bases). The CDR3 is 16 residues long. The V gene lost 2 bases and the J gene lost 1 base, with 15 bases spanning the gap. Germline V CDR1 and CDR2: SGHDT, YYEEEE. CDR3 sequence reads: CASSFLPTAGNTEAFF. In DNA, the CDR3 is TGTGCCAGCAGCTTCCTACCGACAGCCGGGAACACTGAAGCTTTCTTT. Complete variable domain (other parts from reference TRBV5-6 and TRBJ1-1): DAGVTQSPTHLIKTRGQQVTLRCSPKSGHDTVSWYQQALGQGPQFIFQYYEEEERQRGNFPDRFSGHQFPNYSSELNVNALLLGDSALYLCASSFLPTAGNTEAFFGQGTRLTVV.

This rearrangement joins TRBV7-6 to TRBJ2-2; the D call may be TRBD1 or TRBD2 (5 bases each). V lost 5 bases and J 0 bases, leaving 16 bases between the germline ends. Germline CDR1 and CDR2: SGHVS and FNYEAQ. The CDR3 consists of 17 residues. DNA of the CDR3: TGTGCCAGCAGCCCAGGTGGCCTGGGGGCGAACACCGGGGAGCTGTTTTTT. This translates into CASSPGGLGANTGELFF.

The CDR3 bases are TGTGCCAGCTCACCGACGGGTGGGGCCCAAGCCAAAAACATTCAGTACTTC. Translating it yields CASSPTGGAQAKNIQYF. The genes are TRBV18 and TRBJ2-4; perhaps TRBD1 as D (5 bases). V dropped 3 bases and J dropped 0 bases, with 15 bases sitting between them. Germline CDR1 reads KGHSH; CDR2 reads LQKENI. The CDR3 spans 17 residues.

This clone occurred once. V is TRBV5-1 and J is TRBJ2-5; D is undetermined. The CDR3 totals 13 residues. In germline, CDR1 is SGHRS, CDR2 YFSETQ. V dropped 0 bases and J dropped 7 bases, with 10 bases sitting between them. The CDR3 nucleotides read TGCGCCAGCAGCTTGGATGGGAAGACGACCCAGTACTTC. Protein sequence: CASSLDGKTTQYF.

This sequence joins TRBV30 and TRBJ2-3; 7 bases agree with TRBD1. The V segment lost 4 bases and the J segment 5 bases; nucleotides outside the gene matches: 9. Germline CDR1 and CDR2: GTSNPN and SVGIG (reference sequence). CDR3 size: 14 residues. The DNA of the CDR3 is TGTGCCTGGAATGAAGGGGGCAGGAAAGATACGCAGTATTTT. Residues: CAWNEGGRKDTQYF.

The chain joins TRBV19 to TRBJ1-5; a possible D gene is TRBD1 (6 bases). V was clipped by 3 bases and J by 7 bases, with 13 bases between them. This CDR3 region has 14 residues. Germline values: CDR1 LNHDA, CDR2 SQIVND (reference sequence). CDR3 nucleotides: TGTGCCAGTAGTATTGGTATAAGGGGGCAGCCCCAGCATTTT. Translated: CASSIGIRGQPQHF.

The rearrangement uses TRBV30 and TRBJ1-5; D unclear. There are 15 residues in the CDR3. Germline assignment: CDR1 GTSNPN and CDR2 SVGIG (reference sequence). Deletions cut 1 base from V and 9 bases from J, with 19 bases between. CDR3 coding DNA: TGTGCCTGGAGTGCCGGTAGCAATTACCGGGGGCCCCAGCATTTT. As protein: CAWSAGSNYRGPQHF.

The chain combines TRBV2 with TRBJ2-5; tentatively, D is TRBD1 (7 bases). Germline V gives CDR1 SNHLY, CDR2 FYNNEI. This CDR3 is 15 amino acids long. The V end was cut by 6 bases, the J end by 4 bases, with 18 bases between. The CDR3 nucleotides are TGTGCCAGCAGCTACGGAGGGGGCGAGGGAGAGACCCAGTACTTC. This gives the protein CASSYGGGEGETQYF. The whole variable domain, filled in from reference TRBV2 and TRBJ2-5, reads EPEVTQTPSHQVTQMGQEVILRCVPISNHLYFYWYRQILGQKVEFLVSFYNNEISEKSEIFDDQFSVERPDGSNFTLKIRSTKLEDSAMYFCASSYGGGEGETQYFGPGTRLLVL.

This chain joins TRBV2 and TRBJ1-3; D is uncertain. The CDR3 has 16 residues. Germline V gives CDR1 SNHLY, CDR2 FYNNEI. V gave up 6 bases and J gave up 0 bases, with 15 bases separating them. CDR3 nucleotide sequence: TGTGCCAGCAGGGACGACGCGGGCCTCTCTGGAAACACCATATATTTT. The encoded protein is CASRDDAGLSGNTIYF. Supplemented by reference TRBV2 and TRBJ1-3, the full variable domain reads EPEVTQTPSHQVTQMGQEVILRCVPISNHLYFYWYRQILGQKVEFLVSFYNNEISEKSEIFDDQFSVERPDGSNFTLKIRSTKLEDSAMYFCASRDDAGLSGNTIYFGEGSWLTVV.

The CDR3, as DNA: TGTGCCAGCAGCGTAGGAAGTAGCGGGGGGGTGGAGACCCAGTACTTC. It encodes CASSVGSSGGVETQYF. V gene TRBV9 combines with J gene TRBJ2-5; 11 bases line up with TRBD2. Germline CDR1 reads SGDLS; CDR2 reads YYNGEE. Trimming cost V 0 bases and J 5 bases; bases outside gene matches: 6. There are 16 residues in the CDR3. The entire variable domain, with the rest obtained from reference TRBV9 and TRBJ2-5, is as follows: DSGVTQTPKHLITATGQRVTLRCSPRSGDLSVYWYQQSLDQGLQFLIQYYNGEERAKGNILERFSAQQFPDLHSELNLSSLELGDSALYFCASSVGSSGGVETQYFGPGTRLLVL.

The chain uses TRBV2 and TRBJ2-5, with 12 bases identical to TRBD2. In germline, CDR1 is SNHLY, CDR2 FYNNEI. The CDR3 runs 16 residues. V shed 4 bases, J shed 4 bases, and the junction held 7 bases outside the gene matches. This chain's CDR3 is CASSVSSGGAGETQYF. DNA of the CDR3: TGTGCCAGCAGTGTTTCTAGCGGGGGGGCAGGAGAGACCCAGTACTTC. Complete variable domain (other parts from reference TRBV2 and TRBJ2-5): EPEVTQTPSHQVTQMGQEVILRCVPISNHLYFYWYRQILGQKVEFLVSFYNNEISEKSEIFDDQFSVERPDGSNFTLKIRSTKLEDSAMYFCASSVSSGGAGETQYFGPGTRLLVL.

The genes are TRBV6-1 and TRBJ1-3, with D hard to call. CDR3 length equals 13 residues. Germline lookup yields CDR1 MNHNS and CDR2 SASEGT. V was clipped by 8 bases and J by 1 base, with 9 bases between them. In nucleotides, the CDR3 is TGTGCCAGCGGAGAGCGATCTGGAAACACCATATATTTT. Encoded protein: CASGERSGNTIYF.

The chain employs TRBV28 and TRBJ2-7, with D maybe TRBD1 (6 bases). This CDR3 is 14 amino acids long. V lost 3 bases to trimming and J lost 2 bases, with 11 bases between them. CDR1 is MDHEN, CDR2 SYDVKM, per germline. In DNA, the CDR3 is TGTGCCAGCAGTTTTTGGGCAGGGGCCTACGAGCAGTACTTC. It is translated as CASSFWAGAYEQYF.

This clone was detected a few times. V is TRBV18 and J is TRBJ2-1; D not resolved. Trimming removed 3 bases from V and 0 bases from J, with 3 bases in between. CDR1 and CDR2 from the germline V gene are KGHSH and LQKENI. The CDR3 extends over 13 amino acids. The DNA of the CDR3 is TGTGCCAGCTCACCGTTCTCCTACAATGAGCAGTTCTTC. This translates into CASSPFSYNEQFF.